The source of this T cell receptor (beta chain) is a study of somatic mutations in cytotoxic T cells in rheumatoid arthritis. TCRdb's copy holds only in-frame clones and misses some; the assay was immunoSEQ multiplex PCR. This table holds approximately 20,000 clones, approximately 80% found once. CD4+ and CD8+ cells were isolated by positive magnetic bead selection, with purity checked by flow cytometry. The V gene end was trimmed by 5 bases and the J gene end by 2 bases; junction bases not matched to a gene: 10. Germline CDR1 and CDR2: SEHNR and FQNEAQ (reference sequence). The CDR3 spans 16 residues.

This TCR was recovered from a woman between 50 and 59 years old in good health. The specimen was CD8+ T cells sorted from blood. The J gene is TRBJ2-3, the V gene TRBV7-9; 7 nucleotides line up with TRBD2. CDR3 in amino acids: CASSPAEGGATDTQYF. DNA of the CDR3: TGTGCCAGCAGCCCCGCGGAGGGAGGGGCCACAGATACGCAGTATTTT.